The 18 T cell receptor beta chains presented below share a single source sample, sequenced in a study of Ad26.COV2.S vaccination and SARS-CoV-2 variants. Treatment meaning: around 19 received Ad26.COV2.S at low or high dose, single or two shots; 5 received placebo; per-sample allocation not given. Day 63 after the first injection of vaccine or placebo was the sampling time. The repertoire was sequenced with immunoSEQ multiplex PCR; TCRdb's copy has only in-frame clones and lacks some. This sample has approximately 480,000 clones, with approximately 88% found just once. The source was peripheral blood, collected in a trial of Ad26.COV2.S vaccine versus placebo. These TCRs come from a person between 18 and 65 years old who received the Ad26.COV2.S COVID-19 vaccine or a placebo.

The V and J genes are TRBV6-2 or TRBV6-3 and TRBJ2-1; D call uncertain. Germline V gene data show CDR1 as MNHEY and CDR2 as SVGEGT. Trimming left V 6 bases short and J 9 bases short, with 12 bases between. The CDR3 is 12 residues long. Here the CDR3 reads CASSDPQSEQFF. For the CDR3, the DNA is TGTGCCAGCAGCGACCCCCAATCTGAGCAGTTCTTC.

The chain recombines TRBV5-4 with TRBJ2-3; D gene unclear. This CDR3 comprises 14 residues. Germline CDR1 reads SGHNT; CDR2 reads YYREEE (reference sequence). V dropped 0 bases and J dropped 1 base, with 6 bases sitting between them. In nucleotides, the CDR3 is TGTGCCAGCAGCTTGGCGGTCGGCACAGATACGCAGTATTTT. As protein: CASSLAVGTDTQYF.

This clone appeared once. The chain is built from TRBV4-2 and TRBJ1-4, with D hard to call. The germline gives CDR1 LGHNA, CDR2 YNFKEQ. The CDR3 length is 15 residues. Deletions cut 1 base from V and 5 bases from J, with 11 bases between. CDR3 coding DNA: TGTGCCAGCAGCCAAGGCGAGGCGGAGAATGAAAAACTGTTTTTT. Protein: CASSQGEAENEKLFF.

The genes are TRBV12-3 or TRBV12-4 and TRBJ1-4; 11 nucleotides line up with TRBD1. The length of the CDR3 is 13 residues. With 8 bases clipped from V and 7 bases from J, the junction kept 3 bases outside the gene matches. CDR3: CASRDRGSEKLFF. For the CDR3, the DNA is TGTGCCAGCCGGGACAGGGGGAGTGAAAAACTGTTTTTT.

This clone was found once. V is TRBV18 and J is TRBJ2-4, with D uncertain. The V gene lost 0 bases and the J gene lost 0 bases, with 9 bases spanning the gap. The length of the CDR3 is 16 residues. The germline gives CDR1 KGHSH, CDR2 LQKENI. CDR3 nucleotides: TGTGCCAGCTCACCACCGGCTGGGGTAGCCAAAAACATTCAGTACTTC. Translating gives CASSPPAGVAKNIQYF.

The chain combines TRBV3-1 (or the pseudogene TRBV3-2) with TRBJ1-4, with D maybe TRBD1 (5 bases). The CDR3 has 12 residues. Germline V gives CDR1 LGHDT, CDR2 YNNKEL (reference sequence). V was cut by 10 bases and J by 3 bases, with 9 bases left in between. The CDR3 here is CATGGPNEKLFF. The CDR3 region has the DNA TGTGCCACCGGGGGTCCTAATGAAAAACTGTTTTTT.

The genes are TRBV5-6 and TRBJ2-2; D gene unclear. The germline V gene has CDR1 SGHDT and CDR2 YYEEEE. The CDR3 is 12 amino acids. The germline V and J ends were trimmed by 2 bases and 4 bases, with 3 bases remaining between them. CDR3 residues: CASSFGTGELFF. CDR3 nucleotides: TGTGCCAGCAGCTTCGGCACCGGGGAGCTGTTTTTT.

This clone has only one observation. The chain carries TRBV9 and TRBJ2-2, with a weak D call TRBD2 (6 bases). Germline V CDR1 and CDR2: SGDLS, YYNGEE. V gave up 6 bases and J gave up 2 bases, with 14 bases separating them. The CDR3 has 15 amino acids. The CDR3 loop is CASNRLGLNTGELFF. The CDR3 DNA is TGTGCCAGCAACCGACTAGGGCTCAACACCGGGGAGCTGTTTTTT.

The chain couples TRBV2 to TRBJ2-7, with 8 positions matching TRBD2. The CDR3 covers 15 residues. CDR1 is SNHLY and CDR2 is FYNNEI in the germline V gene. Trimming took 2 bases from V and 2 from J; bases not matched to a gene: 5. The CDR3 reads CASSETELAAYEQYF. The CDR3 nucleotides are TGTGCCAGCAGTGAAACCGAACTAGCGGCCTACGAGCAGTACTTC.

This clone was counted a few times. This chain connects TRBV5-1 to TRBJ2-1; D is uncertain. The CDR3 sequence is 14 residues long. The ends were cut back, 0 bases at V and 6 bases at J, with 10 bases in the middle. Germline V gene data show CDR1 as SGHRS and CDR2 as YFSETQ. Here the CDR3 reads CASSLDPISNEQFF. CDR3 DNA sequence: TGCGCCAGCAGCTTGGACCCCATTTCCAATGAGCAGTTCTTC.

This clone appeared a few times. This chain connects TRBV10-3 to TRBJ1-1, with D unclear. The germline CDR1 and CDR2 sequences are ENHRY and SYGVKD. V lost 9 bases to trimming and J lost 5 bases, with 19 bases between them. The CDR3 runs 14 residues. The CDR3 here is CAITEWGAGTEAFF. The CDR3 coding sequence is TGTGCCATTACAGAGTGGGGTGCTGGTACTGAAGCTTTCTTT.

This clone has only one observation. This chain uses TRBV18 with TRBJ1-2; 7 bases are shared with TRBD1. CDR1 is KGHSH and CDR2 is LQKENI in the germline V gene. CDR3 length: 15 residues. The V gene end was trimmed by 6 bases and the J gene end by 5 bases; junction bases not matched to a gene: 12. CDR3 amino acids: CASSHADRTLYGYTF. CDR3 in DNA: TGTGCCAGCTCTCACGCGGACAGGACCTTATATGGCTACACCTTC.

The rearrangement joins TRBV12-3 or TRBV12-4 to TRBJ2-2, with D unresolved. Trimming shortened V by 6 bases and J by 3 bases, and 5 bases separated the two germline ends. The CDR3 is 12 amino acids. CDR3 DNA sequence: TGTGCCAGCAGCACTGACACCGGGGAGCTGTTTTTT. It encodes CASSTDTGELFF.

The chain is built from TRBV2 and TRBJ1-2; D gene uncertain. The V end lost 3 bases, the J end lost 4 bases, and 9 bases lay between the germline ends. Germline assignment: CDR1 SNHLY and CDR2 FYNNEI. This CDR3 region has 13 residues. The DNA for the CDR3 is TGTGCCAGCAGTGATTCGCGGGCCTATGGCTACACCTTC. Encoded protein: CASSDSRAYGYTF.

The chain couples TRBV30 to TRBJ2-1; 8 nucleotides agree with TRBD2. The CDR3 is 14 residues long. V lost 4 bases, J lost 3 bases, and 5 bases stayed unmatched. Per the germline V gene, CDR1 is GTSNPN and CDR2 is SVGIG (reference sequence). This CDR3 reads CAWTGTSLYNEQFF. CDR3 DNA: TGTGCCTGGACCGGGACTAGTCTCTACAATGAGCAGTTCTTC.

The chain recombines TRBV7-2 with TRBJ1-2; no clear D gene. There are 13 residues in the CDR3. The germline V and J ends were trimmed by 3 bases and 4 bases, with 9 bases remaining between them. Per the germline V gene, CDR1 is SGHTA and CDR2 is FQGNSA. The DNA for the CDR3 is TGTGCCAGCAGCTTCGCAGAATTCTATGGCTACACCTTC. This codes for CASSFAEFYGYTF.

V and J are TRBV29-1 and TRBJ2-2; no clear D. The germline CDR1 and CDR2 sequences are SQVTM and ANQGSEA. The CDR3 totals 14 residues. The V and J ends lost 6 bases and 3 bases respectively, with 14 bases between them. In nucleotides, the CDR3 is TGCAGCGTCCCGGGCCCGCCTCACACCGGGGAGCTGTTTTTT. Residues: CSVPGPPHTGELFF.

This chain joins TRBV10-3 and TRBJ1-4, with D possibly being TRBD1 (6 bases). The CDR3 contains 13 residues. Germline V CDR1 and CDR2: ENHRY, SYGVKD. The V and J ends lost 6 bases and 7 bases respectively, with 12 bases between them. For the CDR3, the DNA is TGTGCCATCAGCACCCAAGGGGGTGAAAAACTGTTTTTT. Protein sequence: CAISTQGGEKLFF.